The 17 T cell receptor beta chains given below trace back to one sample, sequenced in a study of blood T cell repertoires in COVID-19. The protocol was immunoSEQ multiplex PCR, while the TCRdb copy is restricted to in-frame clones and leaves out a portion. This sample has approximately 140,000 clones, with approximately 86% found just once. The sample taken for sequencing was peripheral blood. The origin of the receptors is a woman in her thirties or forties with active or convalescent COVID-19.

This chain uses TRBV4-2 with TRBJ2-7; the D gene is possibly TRBD1 (5 bases). Germline V CDR1 and CDR2: LGHNA, YNFKEQ. The V end was cut by 1 base, the J end by 3 bases, with 10 bases between. The CDR3 runs to 14 residues. The CDR3 region has the DNA TGTGCCAGCAGCCAAGGACAGACGGACTACGAGCAGTACTTC. Protein: CASSQGQTDYEQYF.

This clone was seen just once. The J gene is TRBJ1-2, the V gene TRBV28, with TRBD1 identical over 8 bases. The CDR3 spans 16 residues. The V gene end was trimmed by 9 bases and the J gene end by 0 bases; junction bases not matched to a gene: 12. CDR1 is MDHEN, CDR2 SYDVKM, per germline. Here the CDR3 reads CASAPPYRGSNYGYTF. The DNA of the CDR3 is TGTGCCAGTGCCCCGCCGTACAGGGGGTCTAACTATGGCTACACCTTC.

The chain links TRBV7-6 to TRBJ2-3, with TRBD1 identical over 10 bases. Germline lookup yields CDR1 SGHVS and CDR2 FNYEAQ. The CDR3 has 17 amino acids. V shed 3 bases and J 1 base; nucleotides not matched to a gene: 7. Written as DNA, the CDR3 is TGTGCCAGCAGCTTGCAGTCCGGGACAGGGGGCACAGATACGCAGTATTTT. Translated: CASSLQSGTGGTDTQYF.

The CDR3 region has the DNA TGTGCCAGCAGCGATTCGGGTAACACCGGGGAGCTGTTTTTT. This codes for CASSDSGNTGELFF. This rearrangement joins TRBV5-4 to TRBJ2-2; D remains unclear. V lost 4 bases and J 2 bases, leaving 9 bases between the germline ends. This CDR3 is built from 14 residues. Looked up from germline, CDR1 is SGHNT and CDR2 is YYREEE (reference sequence).

V gene TRBV11-3 combines with J gene TRBJ1-1; D is possibly TRBD1 (5 bases). V was clipped by 5 bases and J by 3 bases, with 10 bases between them. There are 13 residues in the CDR3. Per germline, CDR1 SGHNT and CDR2 YENEEA. This CDR3 is CASSLDRYTEAFF. CDR3 nucleotides: TGTGCCAGCAGCCTCGACAGATACACTGAAGCTTTCTTT.

The chain is built from TRBV10-1 and TRBJ2-1; D perhaps matches TRBD2 (7 bases). The germline V and J ends were trimmed by 3 bases and 1 base, with 22 bases remaining between them. This CDR3 is 19 amino acids long. Germline V gene sequence: CDR1 WNHNN, CDR2 SYGVQD (reference sequence). The CDR3 sequence: CASSDGGAYSGRSYNEQFF. In DNA form, the CDR3 reads TGCGCCAGCAGTGATGGGGGGGCTTACTCTGGAAGGTCCTACAATGAGCAGTTCTTC.

This chain connects TRBV7-9 to TRBJ1-1; a weak D match, TRBD1 (6 bases). Looked up from germline, CDR1 is SEHNR and CDR2 is FQNEAQ (reference sequence). V shed 2 bases and J shed 1 base, with 14 bases lying between them. This CDR3 region has 16 residues. Here the CDR3 DNA reads TGTGCCAGCAGCTTAATAAGGGAGGGGGGGAACACTGAAGCTTTCTTT. Its translation is CASSLIREGGNTEAFF.

The CDR3 nucleotides read TGTGCCAGTAGCGTGGACAGGGAGTCCAACACCATATATTTT. Its protein is CASSVDRESNTIYF. The rearrangement uses TRBV19 and TRBJ1-3; 8 positions agree with TRBD1. V shed 6 bases and J 7 bases; nucleotides not matched to a gene: 8. The germline CDR1 and CDR2 sequences are LNHDA and SQIVND (reference sequence). The CDR3 is 14 residues long.

V is TRBV7-2 and J is TRBJ1-6; D ambiguous. In germline, CDR1 is SGHTA, CDR2 FQGNSA. V was pared by 1 base and J by 10 bases, with 8 bases between. The CDR3 runs to 13 residues. The CDR3 spells CASSLGARSPLHF. The CDR3 nucleotides are TGTGCCAGCAGCTTAGGAGCTCGGTCACCCCTCCACTTT.

This clone was detected only a few times. This chain connects TRBV2 to TRBJ1-3; possible D gene TRBD1, 5 bases. The CDR3 contains 16 residues. From germline, CDR1 is SNHLY and CDR2 FYNNEI. V was cut by 4 bases and J by 0 bases, with 13 bases left in between. The CDR3 is CASSGPGVPSGNTIYF. Here the CDR3 DNA reads TGTGCCAGCAGTGGGCCGGGGGTCCCCTCTGGAAACACCATATATTTT.

V is TRBV5-5 and J is TRBJ1-3, with D perhaps matching TRBD1 (5 bases). The CDR3 is made up of 15 amino acids. Germline CDR1 is SGHKS and CDR2 is YYEKEE (reference sequence). V lost 0 bases, J lost 0 bases, and 7 bases lay in between. CDR3 DNA: TGTGCCAGCAGCTTGGAGGGGAACTCTGGAAACACCATATATTTT. Its protein is CASSLEGNSGNTIYF.

The chain couples TRBV9 to TRBJ1-1; D gene ambiguous. The CDR3 is made up of 20 amino acids. Germline V gene sequence: CDR1 SGDLS, CDR2 YYNGEE. Between the trimmed V and J ends, which lost 5 bases and 0 bases, there was a span of 29 bases. CDR3 region: CASSGIPAGSLIGVNTEAFF. The CDR3 DNA reads TGTGCCAGCAGTGGTATCCCGGCCGGGAGCCTCATTGGGGTGAACACTGAAGCTTTCTTT.

The V gene is TRBV18, the J gene TRBJ2-4; a weak D match, TRBD2 (6 bases). Germline CDR1 and CDR2: KGHSH and LQKENI. The CDR3 covers 13 residues. V dropped 5 bases and J dropped 7 bases, with 12 bases sitting between them. The CDR3 here is CASSGTEGNIQYF. For the CDR3, the DNA is TGTGCCAGCTCAGGCACGGAGGGGAACATTCAGTACTTC.

The V gene is TRBV5-1, the J gene TRBJ2-3; 8 nucleotides agree with TRBD1. V gave up 2 bases and J gave up 3 bases; unmatched junction bases: 11. This CDR3 comprises 17 residues. Germline V gene data show CDR1 as SGHRS and CDR2 as YFSETQ. The CDR3 DNA reads as TGCGCCAGCAGCTTACTGCAGGGGGCTTTGGGAACAGATACGCAGTATTTT. It encodes CASSLLQGALGTDTQYF.

The chain carries TRBV29-1 and TRBJ1-5, with 8 bases aligning to TRBD1. CDR1 is SQVTM, CDR2 ANQGSEA, per germline. The V gene end was trimmed by 4 bases and the J gene end by 3 bases; junction bases not matched to a gene: 5. This CDR3 has 14 amino acids. In DNA form, the CDR3 reads TGCAGCGTTGTGGGACAGGATATCAATCAGCCCCAGCATTTT. Translation gives CSVVGQDINQPQHF.

The chain recombines TRBV18 with TRBJ2-5; 8 positions match TRBD1. CDR1 is KGHSH and CDR2 is LQKENI in the germline V gene. V lost 2 bases, J lost 1 base, and 12 bases stayed unmatched. This CDR3 comprises 18 residues. The DNA for the CDR3 is TGTGCCAGCTCACCAAGGCAGGGGGCTGCAAGAGTCCAAGAGACCCAGTACTTC. This sequence encodes CASSPRQGAARVQETQYF.

With regard to this clone: Additional DNA sequences in this sample encode the identical CDR3. The CDR3 DNA sequence: TGTGCCAGCAGTTACTCAGGGGGCACTGAAGCTTTCTTT. This sequence encodes CASSYSGGTEAFF. The rearrangement joins TRBV6-5 to TRBJ1-1, with D possibly being TRBD1 (6 bases). The CDR3 consists of 13 residues. CDR1 MNHEY and CDR2 SVGAGI come from the germline V gene. The V and J ends lost 0 bases and 4 bases respectively, with 6 bases between them.